The 14 T cell receptor beta chains in this list originate from one sample, sequenced in a study of blood T cell repertoires in COVID-19 (dated by TCRdb to about 2020). Library creation used the immunoSEQ multiplex PCR assay. The table was pulled from immuneACCESS by TCRdb, which kept in-frame rearrangements only. Such tables lose some clones; where checked, under half of the loss comes from unresolved V genes, and the rest has no known cause. The sample table shows roughly 260,000 clones, and roughly 84% are seen once. The ten biggest clones cover roughly 4% of the sample. Sequencing was carried out using peripheral blood. Every receptor here comes from a woman aged 40 to 55 with active or convalescent COVID-19.

The chain joins TRBV5-1 to TRBJ2-1; TRBD2 matches at 14 bases. The germline CDR1 and CDR2 sequences are SGHRS and YFSETQ. V dropped 0 bases and J dropped 10; count of bases not matched to a gene: 3. The CDR3 is made up of 15 amino acids. Written as DNA, the CDR3 is TGCGCCAGCAGCTTGGGACTAGCGGGGGGGCAAGAGCAGTTCTTC. Protein product: CASSLGLAGGQEQFF. Full variable domain (outside the CDR3, taken from reference TRBV5-1 and TRBJ2-1): KAGVTQTPRYLIKTRGQQVTLSCSPISGHRSVSWYQQTPGQGLQFLFEYFSETQRNKGNFPGRFSGRQFSNSRSEMNVSTLELGDSALYLCASSLGLAGGQEQFFGPGTRLTVL.

The chain recombines TRBV9 with TRBJ2-3, with TRBD2 as a possible D gene (6 bases). The ends were cut back, 4 bases at V and 6 bases at J, with 15 bases in the middle. Per germline, CDR1 SGDLS and CDR2 YYNGEE. This CDR3 has 14 amino acids. CDR3 amino acids: CASSISGRSDTQYF. Here the CDR3 DNA reads TGTGCCAGCAGCATTAGCGGACGAAGCGATACGCAGTATTTT.

The chain carries TRBV29-1 and TRBJ1-1; weak D call: TRBD1 (6 bases). V lost 7 bases to trimming and J lost 1 base, with 10 bases between them. The CDR3 extends over 12 amino acids. The germline V gene has CDR1 SQVTM and CDR2 ANQGSEA. The CDR3, as DNA: TGCAGCGGTAGGGGGTGGAACACTGAAGCTTTCTTT. Its translation is CSGRGWNTEAFF.

V usage is TRBV4-1 and J usage is TRBJ2-7, with 13 bases aligning to TRBD2. Germline loops: CDR1 MGHRA, CDR2 YSYEKL. The CDR3 runs 19 residues. Trimming at V came to 0 bases and at J to 2 bases, leaving 10 bases not matched to a gene. CDR3 coding DNA: TGCGCCAGCAGCCAAGATAATCGGACTAGCGGGGGCCACACCTACGAGCAGTACGTC. Translating it yields CASSQDNRTSGGHTYEQYV.

This sequence joins TRBV3-1 (or the pseudogene TRBV3-2) and TRBJ1-6; tentatively, D is TRBD1 (6 bases). The V gene's germline CDR1 is LGHDT and CDR2 YNNKEL (reference sequence). V was shortened by 2 bases and J by 8 bases, with 13 bases between the two germline ends. CDR3 length: 15 residues. The CDR3 coding sequence is TGTGCCAGCAGCCAAACCGGGACATGGGATTCACCCCTCCACTTT. It specifies CASSQTGTWDSPLHF.

The chain has TRBV7-3 and TRBJ1-2, with 7 bases aligning to TRBD1. Per the germline V gene, CDR1 is SGHTA and CDR2 is FQGTGA. V was pared by 1 base and J by 4 bases, with 6 bases of the junction left unmatched. The CDR3 loop spans 15 amino acids. CDR3 loop: CASSLSPGQFYGYTF. In DNA, the CDR3 is TGTGCCAGCAGCTTAAGCCCGGGACAGTTCTATGGCTACACCTTC.

The CDR3 spells CASSKQGRINEKLFF. The DNA for the CDR3 is TGTGCCAGCAGTAAACAGGGGAGAATAAATGAAAAACTGTTTTTT. The chain links TRBV6-5 to TRBJ1-4, with TRBD1 matching over 7 bases. Germline CDR1 is MNHEY and CDR2 is SVGAGI. V gave up 5 bases and J gave up 5 bases; unmatched junction bases: 8. The CDR3 sequence is 15 residues long.

The chain employs TRBV15 and TRBJ2-7; 10 bases line up with TRBD2. The germline V gene has CDR1 LNHNV and CDR2 YYDKDF (reference sequence). V trimming: 5 bases; J trimming: 3 bases; junction bases outside the gene matches: 7. The CDR3 is 15 residues long. The CDR3 sequence is CATSVLAGINYEQYF. The CDR3 DNA reads as TGTGCCACCAGCGTACTAGCGGGGATCAACTACGAGCAGTACTTC.

This clone has only a few counts. The genes are TRBV5-4 and TRBJ1-2, with TRBD1 identical over 7 bases. CDR1 is SGHNT and CDR2 is YYREEE in the germline V gene (reference sequence). The V gene end was trimmed by 9 bases and the J gene end by 4 bases; junction bases not matched to a gene: 9. This CDR3 spans 13 amino acids. CDR3 nucleotide sequence: TGTGCCACCGTCCCGGGACAGAGCTATGGCTACACCTTC. The encoded protein is CATVPGQSYGYTF.

In the case of this clone: An end of the junction differs from the germline gene, which may be a read error. J is TRBJ1-6 and V is TRBV27, with 7 positions matching TRBD1. The CDR3 length is 11 residues. Germline lookup yields CDR1 MNHEY and CDR2 SMNVEV (reference sequence). The CDR3 reads CASNPRTGSNF. For the CDR3, the DNA is TGTGCCAGCAACCCCAGGACAGGTTCAAACTTT.

The V gene is TRBV7-3, the J gene TRBJ1-4; weak D call: TRBD1 (6 bases). CDR1 SGHTA and CDR2 FQGTGA come from the germline V gene. The CDR3 sequence is 15 residues long. Trimming shortened V by 1 base and J by 6 bases, and 12 bases separated the two germline ends. CDR3 sequence (DNA): TGTGCCAGCAGCTTAAGATTGGGGGCGGATGAAAAACTGTTTTTT. As protein: CASSLRLGADEKLFF. Filled out from reference TRBV7-3 and TRBJ1-4, the complete variable domain reads GAGVSQTPSNKVTEKGKYVELRCDPISGHTALYWYRQSLGQGPEFLIYFQGTGAADDSGLPNDRFFAVRPEGSVSTLKIQRTERGDSAVYLCASSLRLGADEKLFFGSGTQLSVL.

The chain links TRBV3-1 (or the pseudogene TRBV3-2) to TRBJ1-1; 9 bases line up with TRBD1. CDR1 LGHDT and CDR2 YNNKEL come from the germline V gene (reference sequence). V dropped 1 base and J dropped 6; count of bases not matched to a gene: 3. CDR3 length: 14 residues. Here the CDR3 reads CASSQATGGSEAFF. CDR3 nucleotides: TGTGCCAGCAGCCAAGCGACAGGGGGGTCTGAAGCTTTCTTT.

The V and J genes are TRBV9 and TRBJ2-1; maybe TRBD1 (6 bases). The germline V and J ends were trimmed by 0 bases and 4 bases, with 11 bases remaining between them. This CDR3 has 15 residues. Germline assignment: CDR1 SGDLS and CDR2 YYNGEE. Here the CDR3 DNA reads TGTGCCAGCAGCGTAGCTGGGGGCGATTACAATGAGCAGTTCTTC. It translates to CASSVAGGDYNEQFF.

A remark on this clone: The identical CDR3 is also encoded by other nucleotide sequences in the sample. The rearrangement joins TRBV9 to TRBJ2-7; TRBD2 might be the D (5 bases). The length of the CDR3 is 14 residues. V was trimmed by 4 bases and J by 3 bases, leaving 14 bases between them. Germline V gene data show CDR1 as SGDLS and CDR2 as YYNGEE. CDR3 loop: CASSRRTGGYEQYF. CDR3 DNA: TGTGCCAGCAGCCGAAGGACTGGTGGCTACGAGCAGTACTTC.